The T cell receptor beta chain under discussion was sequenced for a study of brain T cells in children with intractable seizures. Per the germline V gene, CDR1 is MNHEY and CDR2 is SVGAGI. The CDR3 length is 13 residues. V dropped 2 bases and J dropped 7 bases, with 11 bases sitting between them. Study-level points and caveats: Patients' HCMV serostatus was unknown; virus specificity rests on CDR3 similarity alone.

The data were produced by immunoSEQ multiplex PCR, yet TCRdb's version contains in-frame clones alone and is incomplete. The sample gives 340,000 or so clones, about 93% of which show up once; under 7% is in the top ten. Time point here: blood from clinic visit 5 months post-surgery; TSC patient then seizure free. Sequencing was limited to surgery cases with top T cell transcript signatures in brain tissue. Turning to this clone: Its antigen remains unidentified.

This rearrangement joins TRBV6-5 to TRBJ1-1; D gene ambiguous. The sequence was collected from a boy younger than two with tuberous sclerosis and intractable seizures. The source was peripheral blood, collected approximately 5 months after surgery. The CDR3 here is CASSYGLGSEAFF. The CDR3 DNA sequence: TGTGCCAGCAGTTACGGCCTGGGCAGTGAAGCTTTCTTT.